Included here is one TCR beta chain sequence, with context. The sample is drawn from a study of blood T cell repertoires in COVID-19. Study-wide context: The origin of the acute and convalescent COVID-19 samples was the United States, Italy and Spain. PBMCs, B-cell-depleted T cells, or T cells were the source of the cDNA or gDNA that made up the material.

The CDR3 is made up of 14 amino acids. Trimming pared 1 base from V and 13 bases from J, leaving 14 bases between. Germline values: CDR1 LGHDT, CDR2 YNNKEL (reference sequence). How the authors handled the data: Amplified reference gene primers provided the basis for estimating nucleated cell counts. Assay: immunoSEQ multiplex PCR; the TCRdb copy retains only in-frame clones and omits some. That table furnishes V, J and clone size, whereas the DNA furnished D and trimming. The sample shows 200,000 to 250,000 clones, approximately 82% of them seen only once. This sequence originates from a woman older than 75 with acute or convalescent COVID-19. V usage is TRBV3-1 (or the pseudogene TRBV3-2) and J usage is TRBJ1-6; maybe TRBD1 (6 bases). The specimen was peripheral blood. The CDR3 spells CASSQAPGASPLHF. DNA for the CDR3: TGTGCCAGCAGCCAAGCCCCAGGGGCGAGCCCCCTCCACTTT.